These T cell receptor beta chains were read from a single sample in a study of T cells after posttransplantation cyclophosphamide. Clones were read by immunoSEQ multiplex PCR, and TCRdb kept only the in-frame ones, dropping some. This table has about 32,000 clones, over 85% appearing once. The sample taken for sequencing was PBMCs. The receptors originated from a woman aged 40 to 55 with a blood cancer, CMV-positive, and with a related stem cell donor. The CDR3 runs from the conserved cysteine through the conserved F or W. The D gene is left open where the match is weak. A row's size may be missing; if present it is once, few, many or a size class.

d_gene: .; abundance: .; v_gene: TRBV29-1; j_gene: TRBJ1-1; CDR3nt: TGCAGCGCTTTAGACGGCACGGGGACTGAAGCTTTCTTT; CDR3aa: CSALDGTGTEAFF
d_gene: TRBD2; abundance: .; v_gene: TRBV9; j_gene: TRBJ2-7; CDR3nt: TGTGCCAGCAGCGTAGGTGGGGGGGGTGCCTACGAGCAGTACTTC; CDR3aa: CASSVGGGGAYEQYF
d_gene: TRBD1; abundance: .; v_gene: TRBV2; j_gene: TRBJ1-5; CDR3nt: TGTGCCAGCAGTGAAGCGGGGGGACAGGGGGCGAGTCAGCCCCAGCATTTT; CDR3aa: CASSEAGGQGASQPQHF
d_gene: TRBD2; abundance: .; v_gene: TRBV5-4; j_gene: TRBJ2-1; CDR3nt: TGTGCCAGCAGCTTGGAAGTTTTGGGACTAGCGGACAATGAGCAGTTCTTC; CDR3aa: CASSLEVLGLADNEQFF
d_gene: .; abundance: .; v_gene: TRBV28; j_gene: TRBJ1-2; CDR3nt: TGTGCCAGCAGTACAGGCTTTACCTCTAACTATGGCTACACCTTC; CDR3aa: CASSTGFTSNYGYTF
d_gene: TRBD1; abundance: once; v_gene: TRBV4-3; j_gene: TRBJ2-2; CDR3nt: TGCGCCAGCAGCCAACGAGTACAGGGGGCGAACACCGGGGAGCTGTTTTTT; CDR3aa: CASSQRVQGANTGELFF
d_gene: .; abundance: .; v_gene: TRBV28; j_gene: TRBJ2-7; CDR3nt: TGTGCCAGCAGCAAGAGGCCTGCCTACTACGAGCAGTACTTC; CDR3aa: CASSKRPAYYEQYF
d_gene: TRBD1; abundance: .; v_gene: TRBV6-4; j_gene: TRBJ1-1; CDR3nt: TGTGCCAGCAGTGACGGTTATGGACAGGTCGATTTT; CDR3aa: CASSDGYGQVDF
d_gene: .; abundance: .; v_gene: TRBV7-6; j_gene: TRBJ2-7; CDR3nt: TGTGCCAGCAGCCCGGGGACTCGACCCTACGAGCAGTACTTC; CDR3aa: CASSPGTRPYEQYF
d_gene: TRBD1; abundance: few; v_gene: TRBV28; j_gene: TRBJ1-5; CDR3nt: TGTGCCAGCAGTGACAGGGGGAATCAGCCCCAGCATTTT; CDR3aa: CASSDRGNQPQHF
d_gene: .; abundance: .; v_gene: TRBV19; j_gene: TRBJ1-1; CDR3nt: TGTGCCAGTAGTCCAGCGGGCAGACCGAACACTGAAGCTTTCTTT; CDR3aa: CASSPAGRPNTEAFF
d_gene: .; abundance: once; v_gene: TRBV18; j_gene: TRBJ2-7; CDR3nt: TGTGCCAGCTCACCACGGGGGGACTACGAGCAGTACTTC; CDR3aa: CASSPRGDYEQYF
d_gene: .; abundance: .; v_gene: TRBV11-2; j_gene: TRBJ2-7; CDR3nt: TGTGCCAGCAGCCGCCCAGGGACATCGACCTACGAGCAGTACTTC; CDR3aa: CASSRPGTSTYEQYF
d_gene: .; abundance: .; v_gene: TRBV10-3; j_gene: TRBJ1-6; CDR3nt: TGTGCCATCAGCGAAGGGAGCTCCTATAATTCACCCCTCCACTTT; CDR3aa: CAISEGSSYNSPLHF
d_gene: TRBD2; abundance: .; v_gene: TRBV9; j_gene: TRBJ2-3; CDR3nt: TGTGCCAGCAGCCCCCGCTTTAGGGAGCGGGGGGACACAGATACGCAGTATTTT; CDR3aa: CASSPRFRERGDTDTQYF
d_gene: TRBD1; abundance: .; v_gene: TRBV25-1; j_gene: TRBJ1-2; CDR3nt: TGTGCCAGCAGGTCCGGGACAGACTATGGCTACACCTTC; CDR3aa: CASRSGTDYGYTF
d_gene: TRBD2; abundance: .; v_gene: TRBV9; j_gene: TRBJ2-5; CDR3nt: TGTGCCAGCACCAAAACGGGACTAGCGGGAGAGACCCAGTACTTC; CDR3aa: CASTKTGLAGETQYF
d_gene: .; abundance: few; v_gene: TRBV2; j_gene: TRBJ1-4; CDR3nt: TGTGCCAGCAGGGGAGGGAGTGGTGAAAAACTGTTTTTT; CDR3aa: CASRGGSGEKLFF
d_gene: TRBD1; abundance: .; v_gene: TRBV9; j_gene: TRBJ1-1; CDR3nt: TGTGCCAGCAGCATAGACAGGGGGACTAAAGCTTTCTTT; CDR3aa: CASSIDRGTKAFF
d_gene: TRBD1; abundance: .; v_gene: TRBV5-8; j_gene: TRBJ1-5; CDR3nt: TGTGCCAGCAGCTTGGGGCGAGGGGGCTTCAATCAGCCCCAGCATTTT; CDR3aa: CASSLGRGGFNQPQHF
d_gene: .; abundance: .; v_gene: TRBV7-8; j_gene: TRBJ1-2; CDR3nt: TGTGCCAGCAGCTTAGGGACAGTCTCCTATGGCTACACCTTC; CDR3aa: CASSLGTVSYGYTF
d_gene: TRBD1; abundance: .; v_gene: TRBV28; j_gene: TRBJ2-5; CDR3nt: TGTGCCAGCAGTTTGCCGGGACAGGCGCAAGAGACCCAGTACTTC; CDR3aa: CASSLPGQAQETQYF
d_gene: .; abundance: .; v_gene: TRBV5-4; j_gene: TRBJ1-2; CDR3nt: TGTGCCAGCAGCTTGGCCGGGGGGTCGCGGTATGGCTACACCTTC; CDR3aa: CASSLAGGSRYGYTF
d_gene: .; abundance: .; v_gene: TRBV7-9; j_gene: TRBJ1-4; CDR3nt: TGTGCCAGCAGCTCCTCAACTAATGAAAAACTGTTTTTT; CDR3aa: CASSSSTNEKLFF
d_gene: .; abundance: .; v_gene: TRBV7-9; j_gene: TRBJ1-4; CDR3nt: TGTGCCAGCAGTCCCACGGAGCAGTGGGAAAAACTGTTTTTT; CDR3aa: CASSPTEQWEKLFF
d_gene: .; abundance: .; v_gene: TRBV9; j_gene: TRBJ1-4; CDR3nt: TGTGCCAGCAGCCAGAATCCACGTGAAAAACTGTTTTTT; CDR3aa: CASSQNPREKLFF
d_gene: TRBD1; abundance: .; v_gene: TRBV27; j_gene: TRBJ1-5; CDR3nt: TGTGCCAGCAGCCCGGGACAGGGGAACAATCAGCCCCAGCATTTT; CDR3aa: CASSPGQGNNQPQHF
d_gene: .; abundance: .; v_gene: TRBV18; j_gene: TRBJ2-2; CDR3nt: TGTGCCAGCTCATCTAGACAGTACACCGGGGAGCTGTTTTTT; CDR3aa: CASSSRQYTGELFF
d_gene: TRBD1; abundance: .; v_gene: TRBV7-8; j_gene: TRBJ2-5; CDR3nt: TGTGCCAGCAGCTTAGTTCCCCCTCGCCCAGGGGGCGCCGAGACCCAGTACTTC; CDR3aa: CASSLVPPRPGGAETQYF
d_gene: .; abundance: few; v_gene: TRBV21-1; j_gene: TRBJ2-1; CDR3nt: TGTGCCAGCAGCAATGGAGCGGGGCCCTACAATGAGCAGTTCTTC; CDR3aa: CASSNGAGPYNEQFF
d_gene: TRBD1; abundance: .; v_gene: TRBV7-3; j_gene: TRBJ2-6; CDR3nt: TGTGCCAGCAGCTTAACCGGGACAGGCGGCTCTGGGGCCAACGTCCTGACTTTC; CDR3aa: CASSLTGTGGSGANVLTF
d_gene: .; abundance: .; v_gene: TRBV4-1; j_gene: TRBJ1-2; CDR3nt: TGCGCCAGCAGCCAACCCCGGACAGATCACACCTTC; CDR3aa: CASSQPRTDHTF
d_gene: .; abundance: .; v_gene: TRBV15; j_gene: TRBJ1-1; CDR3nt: TGTGCCACCAGCAGATCCTTGAACACTGAAGCTTTCTTT; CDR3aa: CATSRSLNTEAFF
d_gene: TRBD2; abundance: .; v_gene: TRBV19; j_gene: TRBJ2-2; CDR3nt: TGTGCCAGTTGGGGGGGGGTAACCGGGGAGCTGTTTTTT; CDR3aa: CASWGGVTGELFF
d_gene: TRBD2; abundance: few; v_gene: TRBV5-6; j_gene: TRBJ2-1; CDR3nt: TGTGCCAGCAGCTTGGACCCGGGGGGGAGTGAGCAGTTCTTC; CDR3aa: CASSLDPGGSEQFF
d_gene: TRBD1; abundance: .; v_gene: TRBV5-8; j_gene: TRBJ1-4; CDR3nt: TGTGCCAGCAGCCTCAGACAGGGGGCGTTGATTGCAACTAATGAAAAACTGTTTTTT; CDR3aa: CASSLRQGALIATNEKLFF
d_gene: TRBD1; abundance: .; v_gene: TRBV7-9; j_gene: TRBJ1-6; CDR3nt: TGTGCCAGCAGCCACCGACAGGGAGAAGCACCCCTCCACTTT; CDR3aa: CASSHRQGEAPLHF
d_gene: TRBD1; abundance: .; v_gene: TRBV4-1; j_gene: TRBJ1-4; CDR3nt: TGCGCCAGCAGCTACCGGACAGGGAATAATGAAAAACTGTTTTTT; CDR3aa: CASSYRTGNNEKLFF
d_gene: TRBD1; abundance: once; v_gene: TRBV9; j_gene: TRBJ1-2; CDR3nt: TGTGCCAGCAGCGTGGGGCAGGGACAGGGGAGATATGGCTACACCTTC; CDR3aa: CASSVGQGQGRYGYTF
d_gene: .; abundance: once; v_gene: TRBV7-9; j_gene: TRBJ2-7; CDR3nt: TGTGCCAGCAGCTTAAATTTACAGCCTTACGAGCAGTACTTC; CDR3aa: CASSLNLQPYEQYF
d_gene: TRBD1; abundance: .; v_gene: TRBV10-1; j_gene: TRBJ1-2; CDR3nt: TGCGCCAGCAGGGAACCACTGGACAGGGTTCATGGCTACACCTTC; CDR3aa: CASREPLDRVHGYTF
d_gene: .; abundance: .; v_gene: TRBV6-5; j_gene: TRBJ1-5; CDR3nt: TGTGCCAGCAGCCTCGACCGCGGGTTGGGTCAGCCCCAGCATTTT; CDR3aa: CASSLDRGLGQPQHF
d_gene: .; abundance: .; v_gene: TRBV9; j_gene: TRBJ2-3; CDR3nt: TGTGCCAGCAGCGTAGTTGCTAGCCCTAGCACAGATACGCAGTATTTT; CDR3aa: CASSVVASPSTDTQYF
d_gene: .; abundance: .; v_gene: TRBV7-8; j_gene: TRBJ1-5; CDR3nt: TGTGCCAGCAGCTTAGCCCAACGGGGAAGCAGTAGGAGAGTGCAGCCCCAGCATTTT; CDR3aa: CASSLAQRGSSRRVQPQHF
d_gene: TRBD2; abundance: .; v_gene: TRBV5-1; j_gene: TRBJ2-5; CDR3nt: TGCGCCAGCTCGGGGACTAGCGGGGGCCTTATCCAAGAGACCCAGTACTTC; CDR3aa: CASSGTSGGLIQETQYF
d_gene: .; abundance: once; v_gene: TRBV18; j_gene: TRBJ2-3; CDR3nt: TGTGCCAGCTCACCACCACTAGCAAGGTGGGGAGATACGCAGTATTTT; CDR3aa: CASSPPLARWGDTQYF
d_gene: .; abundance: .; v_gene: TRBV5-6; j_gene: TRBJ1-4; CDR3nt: TGTGCCAGCAGCTTGGAGGCGGCCAGAAAACTGTTTTTT; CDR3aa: CASSLEAARKLFF
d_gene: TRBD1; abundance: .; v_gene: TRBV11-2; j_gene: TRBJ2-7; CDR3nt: TGTGCCAGCAGCGTGGACAGGGTAGCTATGGGGGAGCAGTACTTC; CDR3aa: CASSVDRVAMGEQYF
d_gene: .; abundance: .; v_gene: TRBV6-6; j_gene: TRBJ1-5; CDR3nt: TGTGCCAGCACCTTAGACACGTTGAATCAGCCCCAGCATTTT; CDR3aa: CASTLDTLNQPQHF
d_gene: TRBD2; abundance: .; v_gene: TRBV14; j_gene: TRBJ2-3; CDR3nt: TGTGCCAGCAGTCCCGGAGGGAGGGCCCCTTCCACCACAGATACGCAGTATTTT; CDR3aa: CASSPGGRAPSTTDTQYF
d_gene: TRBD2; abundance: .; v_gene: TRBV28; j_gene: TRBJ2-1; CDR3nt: TGTGCCAGCAGTTTATGGACTAGCGGGGGGATATTCCCCTACAATGAGCAGTTCTTC; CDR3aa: CASSLWTSGGIFPYNEQFF
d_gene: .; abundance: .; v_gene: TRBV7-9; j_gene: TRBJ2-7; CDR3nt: TGTGCCAGCAGCCCTGTCGGGAGCGGACGCTCCTACGAGCAGTACTTC; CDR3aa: CASSPVGSGRSYEQYF
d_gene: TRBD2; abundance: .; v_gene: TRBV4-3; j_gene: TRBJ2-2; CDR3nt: TGCGCCAGCAGCCCAGGGCTAGCGGGGGGGCCGAACACCGGGGAGCTGTTTTTT; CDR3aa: CASSPGLAGGPNTGELFF
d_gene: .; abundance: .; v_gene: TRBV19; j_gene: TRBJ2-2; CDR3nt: TGTGCCAGTAGTATAACAGGGTGGACCGGGGAGCTGTTTTTT; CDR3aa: CASSITGWTGELFF
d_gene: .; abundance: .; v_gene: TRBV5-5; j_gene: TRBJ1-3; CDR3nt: TGTGCCAGCAGCTTGGTAGTACCCGGAAACACCATATATTTT; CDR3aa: CASSLVVPGNTIYF
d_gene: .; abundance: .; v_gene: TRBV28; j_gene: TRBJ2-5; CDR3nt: TGTGCCAGCAGATCGGGCAGGGACCAAGAGACCCAGTACTTC; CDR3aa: CASRSGRDQETQYF
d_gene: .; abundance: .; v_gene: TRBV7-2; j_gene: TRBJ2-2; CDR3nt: TGTGCCAGCAGCTTACAGGGGTCGAACACCGGGGAGCTGTTTTTT; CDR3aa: CASSLQGSNTGELFF
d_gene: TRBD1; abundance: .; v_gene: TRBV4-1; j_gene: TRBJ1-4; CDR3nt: TGCGCCAGCAGCCAAGACCTCGGGACAGCCGAAAAACTGTTTTTT; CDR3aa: CASSQDLGTAEKLFF
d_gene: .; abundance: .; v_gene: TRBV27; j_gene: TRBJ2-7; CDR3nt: TGTGCCACCGCCAGGGGAAAAAACGAGCAGTACTTC; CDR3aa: CATARGKNEQYF